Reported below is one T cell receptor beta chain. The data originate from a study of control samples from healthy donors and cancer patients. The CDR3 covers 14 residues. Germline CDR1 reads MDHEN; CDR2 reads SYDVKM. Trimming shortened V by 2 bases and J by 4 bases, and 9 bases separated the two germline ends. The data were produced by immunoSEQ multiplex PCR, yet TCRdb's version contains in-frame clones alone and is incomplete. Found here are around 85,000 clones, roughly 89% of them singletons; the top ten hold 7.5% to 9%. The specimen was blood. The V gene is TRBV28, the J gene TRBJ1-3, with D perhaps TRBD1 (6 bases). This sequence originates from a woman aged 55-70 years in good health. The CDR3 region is CASSLGGGGNTIYF. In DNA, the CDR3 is TGTGCCAGCAGTTTAGGAGGGGGGGGAAACACCATATATTTT. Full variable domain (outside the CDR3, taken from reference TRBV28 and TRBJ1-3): DVKVTQSSRYLVKRTGEKVFLECVQDMDHENMFWYRQDPGLGLRLIYFSYDVKMKEKGDIPEGYSVSREKKERFSLILESASTNQTSMYLCASSLGGGGNTIYFGEGSWLTVV.